These 28 T cell receptor beta chains were all obtained from the same sample, sequenced in a study of control samples from healthy donors and cancer patients. Sequencing used immunoSEQ multiplex PCR; TCRdb keeps in-frame clones, though not all of them. The data show about 79,000 clones, 80% to 95% seen once. The sequenced material came from PBMCs. The source is a woman aged 40 to 50 with lung cancer.

The chain recombines TRBV13 with TRBJ1-4; possible D gene TRBD1, 5 bases. Germline lookup yields CDR1 PRHDT and CDR2 FYEKMQ (reference sequence). The V gene lost 4 bases and the J gene lost 7 bases, with 19 bases spanning the gap. This CDR3 region has 16 residues. For the CDR3, the DNA is TGTGCCAGCAGCTCCCACGACTCCAGGGTTTCTGAAAAACTGTTTTTT. It is translated as CASSSHDSRVSEKLFF. Together with reference TRBV13 and TRBJ1-4, the CDR3 gives the full variable domain: AAGVIQSPRHLIKEKRETATLKCYPIPRHDTVYWYQQGPGQDPQFLISFYEKMQSDKGSIPDRFSAQQFSDYHSELNMSSLELGDSALYFCASSSHDSRVSEKLFFGSGTQLSVL.

The chain joins TRBV18 to TRBJ2-2, with a tentative D call TRBD1 (6 bases). CDR1 KGHSH and CDR2 LQKENI come from the germline V gene. The CDR3 length is 15 residues. Trimming shortened V by 2 bases and J by 6 bases, and 13 bases separated the two germline ends. The CDR3 loop is CASSPIQGFSGELFF. The CDR3 nucleotides read TGTGCCAGCTCACCAATACAGGGTTTCTCCGGGGAGCTGTTTTTT.

The gene calls are TRBV9 and TRBJ1-2; unclear D gene. The length of the CDR3 is 15 residues. CDR1 is SGDLS, CDR2 YYNGEE, per germline. V shed 3 bases and J shed 4 bases, with 16 bases lying between them. The CDR3 nucleotides are TGTGCCAGCAGCGCCGACCGAGTCCGTTCCTATGGCTACACCTTC. This translates into CASSADRVRSYGYTF.

V usage is TRBV4-1 and J usage is TRBJ2-7; D perhaps matches TRBD1 (6 bases). The CDR3 is made up of 12 amino acids. V lost 4 bases, J lost 2 bases, and 6 bases lay in between. CDR1 MGHRA and CDR2 YSYEKL come from the germline V gene. The CDR3 spells CASSPGAYEQYF. Here the CDR3 DNA reads TGCGCCAGCAGCCCAGGGGCCTACGAGCAGTACTTC.

V is TRBV19 and J is TRBJ1-5; D uncertain. The germline CDR1 and CDR2 sequences are LNHDA and SQIVND (reference sequence). V gave up 6 bases and J gave up 2 bases, with 8 bases separating them. The CDR3 contains 13 residues. CDR3 loop: CASRVSGNQPQHF. CDR3 nucleotides: TGTGCCAGTAGGGTTTCGGGCAATCAGCCCCAGCATTTT. Based on the CDR3 plus reference TRBV19 and TRBJ1-5, the full variable domain is DGGITQSPKYLFRKEGQNVTLSCEQNLNHDAMYWYRQDPGQGLRLIYYSQIVNDFQKGDIAEGYSVSREKKESFPLTVTSAQKNPTAFYLCASRVSGNQPQHFGDGTRLSIL.

The J gene is TRBJ2-2, the V gene TRBV27; unclear D gene. This CDR3 has 13 residues. V was trimmed by 3 bases and J by 5 bases, leaving 7 bases between them. Germline-derived CDR1 and CDR2 are MNHEY and SMNVEV (reference sequence). For the CDR3, the DNA is TGTGCCAGCAGTTTCGCTCTGACCGGGGAGCTGTTTTTT. Protein product: CASSFALTGELFF.

This clone was seen just once. The rearrangement uses TRBV2 and TRBJ1-1, with D possibly TRBD1 on 6 matching bases. The CDR3 consists of 15 residues. In germline, CDR1 is SNHLY, CDR2 FYNNEI. Trimming stripped 7 bases from V and 1 base from J, with 16 bases between. CDR3 in DNA: TGTGCCAGCAACTCACTCAGGACAGAGAACACTGAAGCTTTCTTT. Amino acid sequence: CASNSLRTENTEAFF.

This chain uses TRBV6-5 with TRBJ1-1; 7 positions match TRBD1. The J segment lost 3 bases and the V segment lost 4 bases, leaving 5 bases of the junction unmatched. The CDR3 loop spans 14 amino acids. Germline lookup yields CDR1 MNHEY and CDR2 SVGAGI. The CDR3 is CASSFPGGYTEAFF. The CDR3 DNA reads as TGTGCCAGCAGTTTCCCAGGGGGTTACACTGAAGCTTTCTTT.

The chain combines TRBV15 with TRBJ1-3; D is perhaps TRBD1 (6 bases). V dropped 3 bases and J dropped 4 bases, with 19 bases sitting between them. CDR3 size: 17 residues. Germline CDR1 LNHNV, CDR2 YYDKDF (reference sequence). As DNA, the CDR3 is TGTGCCACCAGCAGTTTTTTTCAGGGGAAATCGGGAAACACCATATATTTT. Encoded protein: CATSSFFQGKSGNTIYF.

V usage is TRBV27 and J usage is TRBJ2-7; TRBD1 might be the D (5 bases). Between the trimmed V and J ends, which lost 2 bases and 2 bases, there was a span of 7 bases. The germline CDR1 and CDR2 sequences are MNHEY and SMNVEV (reference sequence). The CDR3 consists of 13 residues. CDR3 coding DNA: TGTGCCAGCAGTTTAGGGGCCGCCTACGAGCAGTACTTC. Its protein is CASSLGAAYEQYF.

This clone was recorded a few times. This rearrangement joins TRBV9 to TRBJ2-1; TRBD2 matches at 7 bases. The CDR3 is 15 residues long. Unmatched junction bases numbered 4, after V lost 0 bases and J lost 4 bases. Germline V gene lookup returns CDR1 SGDLS and CDR2 YYNGEE. The CDR3 sequence is CASSVESGGYNEQFF. DNA for the CDR3: TGTGCCAGCAGCGTAGAGTCCGGGGGGTACAATGAGCAGTTCTTC. Looking up the rest from reference TRBV9 and TRBJ2-1 gives the full variable domain: DSGVTQTPKHLITATGQRVTLRCSPRSGDLSVYWYQQSLDQGLQFLIQYYNGEERAKGNILERFSAQQFPDLHSELNLSSLELGDSALYFCASSVESGGYNEQFFGPGTRLTVL.

The genes are TRBV18 and TRBJ2-3; D possibly uses TRBD1 or TRBD2 (5 bases each). This CDR3 is built from 15 residues. Per germline, CDR1 KGHSH and CDR2 LQKENI. The V end was cut by 2 bases, the J end by 6 bases, with 15 bases between. The CDR3 region is CASSPARDAGDTQYF. The CDR3 DNA is TGTGCCAGCTCACCAGCCCGGGACGCCGGGGATACGCAGTATTTT.

The V gene is TRBV6-4, the J gene TRBJ2-1; 7 bases match TRBD2. The CDR3 length is 15 residues. V shed 5 bases, J shed 10 bases, and the junction held 14 bases outside the gene matches. Germline CDR1 is MRHNA and CDR2 is SNTAGT. In DNA form, the CDR3 reads TGTGCCAGCAGTCTCGGGACTACCCTCCCCTCCGAGCAGTTCTTC. It codes for CASSLGTTLPSEQFF.

This clone was observed once. This sequence joins TRBV19 and TRBJ2-7; TRBD2 aligns across 10 bases. CDR1 is LNHDA, CDR2 SQIVND, per germline (reference sequence). The J segment lost 7 bases and the V segment lost 3 bases, leaving 9 bases of the junction unmatched. This CDR3 spans 15 amino acids. CDR3 region: CASSMSLLAGDEQYF. The CDR3 nucleotides are TGTGCCAGTAGTATGTCTCTGCTAGCGGGGGATGAGCAGTACTTC.

The table lists this clone with a count of one. The rearrangement uses TRBV18 and TRBJ1-1, with D possibly being TRBD1 (5 bases). CDR1 and CDR2 (germline): KGHSH, LQKENI. Trimming pared 0 bases from V and 0 bases from J, leaving 8 bases between. The CDR3 extends over 15 amino acids. CDR3 sequence reads: CASSPPGLMNTEAFF. CDR3 DNA sequence: TGTGCCAGCTCACCACCGGGACTTATGAACACTGAAGCTTTCTTT. Full variable domain (rest looked up from reference TRBV18 and TRBJ1-1): NAGVMQNPRHLVRRRGQEARLRCSPMKGHSHVYWYRQLPEEGLKFMVYLQKENIIDESGMPKERFSAEFPKEGPSILRIQQVVRGDSAAYFCASSPPGLMNTEAFFGQGTRLTVV.

V gene TRBV3-1 (or the pseudogene TRBV3-2) combines with J gene TRBJ2-1; D perhaps matches TRBD2 (7 bases). The V gene's germline CDR1 is LGHDT and CDR2 YNNKEL (reference sequence). V shed 0 bases and J shed 13 bases, with 13 bases lying between them. The CDR3 contains 13 residues. The CDR3 protein is CASSQDRTGGQFF. The CDR3 coding sequence is TGTGCCAGCAGCCAAGACAGAACGGGGGGCCAGTTCTTC.

This chain joins TRBV7-9 and TRBJ1-1; no clear D. The CDR3 has 14 residues. Trimming took 3 bases from V and 4 from J, leaving 12 bases between them. The germline gives CDR1 SEHNR, CDR2 FQNEAQ (reference sequence). CDR3 protein: CASSFRRRGTEAFF. CDR3 DNA: TGTGCCAGCAGCTTCCGGCGGCGGGGCACTGAAGCTTTCTTT.

Only one count was recorded for this clone. The chain is built from TRBV3-1 (or the pseudogene TRBV3-2) and TRBJ2-7; the D is unclear. This CDR3 contains 17 residues. V lost 0 bases and J 3 bases, leaving 18 bases between the germline ends. Germline V gene data show CDR1 as LGHDT and CDR2 as YNNKEL (reference sequence). The CDR3 nucleotides are TGTGCCAGCAGCCAAGATCACTGCCTCCCTTTTTACTACGAGCAGTACTTC. It is translated as CASSQDHCLPFYYEQYF.

The chain combines TRBV10-3 with TRBJ1-1, with unresolved D. CDR3 length: 15 residues. CDR1 ENHRY and CDR2 SYGVKD come from the germline V gene. The ends were cut back, 0 bases at V and 1 base at J, with 9 bases in the middle. The CDR3 DNA sequence: TGTGCCATCAGTGAGTCGAGTACAAAGAACACTGAAGCTTTCTTT. As protein: CAISESSTKNTEAFF.

The rearrangement links TRBV19 to TRBJ2-7; D is unclear. The CDR3 is made up of 11 amino acids. The germline CDR1 and CDR2 sequences are LNHDA and SQIVND (reference sequence). Trimming took 8 bases from V and 2 from J, leaving 7 bases between them. CDR3 loop: CASSNTYEQYF. The DNA of the CDR3 is TGTGCCAGTTCGAATACCTACGAGCAGTACTTC.

The chain combines TRBV4-1 with TRBJ2-7; D could derive from TRBD1 or TRBD2 (6 bases each). The CDR3 runs 13 residues. Germline CDR1 MGHRA, CDR2 YSYEKL. V was trimmed by 2 bases and J by 7 bases, leaving 12 bases between them. The CDR3 bases are TGCGCCAGCAGCCAACCGGGGGCGAGGGAGCAGTACTTC. Residues: CASSQPGAREQYF.

The genes are TRBV6-4 and TRBJ1-3, with D perhaps matching TRBD1 (5 bases). Trimming removed 1 base from V and 7 bases from J, with 20 bases in between. This CDR3 spans 17 amino acids. Per germline, CDR1 MRHNA and CDR2 SNTAGT. DNA for the CDR3: TGTGCCAGCAGTGACTTCAAGACGACAGCGGGAAGGAACACCATATATTTT. It translates to CASSDFKTTAGRNTIYF.

The chain couples TRBV27 to TRBJ1-4, with 9 bases fitting TRBD1. J was trimmed by 8 bases and V by 4 bases; bases with no gene match: 11. The CDR3 has 16 amino acids. Per germline, CDR1 MNHEY and CDR2 SMNVEV (reference sequence). For the CDR3, the DNA is TGTGCCAGCAGTTCGAACCGGGACAGGGTGTGGGAAAAACTGTTTTTT. Translating gives CASSSNRDRVWEKLFF. The whole variable domain, remainder taken from reference TRBV27 and TRBJ1-4, is EAQVTQNPRYLITVTGKKLTVTCSQNMNHEYMSWYRQDPGLGLRQIYYSMNVEVTDKGDVPEGYKVSRKEKRNFPLILESPSPNQTSLYFCASSSNRDRVWEKLFFGSGTQLSVL.

CDR3 coding DNA: TGTGCCTCCCGGGACAGGGGGAGGCAGCCCCAGCATTTT. Residues: CASRDRGRQPQHF. The V gene is TRBV28, the J gene TRBJ1-5; 11 nucleotides match TRBD1. Germline trimming cut 11 bases from V and 7 bases from J; bases unmatched to any gene: 7. The CDR3 is 13 residues long. Germline V gives CDR1 MDHEN, CDR2 SYDVKM.

The rearrangement uses TRBV11-1 and TRBJ1-4; D is unresolved. V was trimmed by 5 bases and J by 6 bases, leaving 13 bases between them. CDR1 is SGHAT, CDR2 FQDESV, per germline (reference sequence). CDR3 size: 14 residues. Here the CDR3 reads CASSPRGIDEKLFF. The CDR3 region has the DNA TGTGCCAGCAGCCCTCGTGGAATCGATGAAAAACTGTTTTTT.

The V call is TRBV28, the J call TRBJ1-6, with 7 bases identical to TRBD1. The CDR3 is 17 amino acids. V was clipped by 6 bases and J by 8 bases; unmatched bases: 16. CDR1 and CDR2 from the germline V gene are MDHEN and SYDVKM. The CDR3 DNA sequence: TGTGCCAGCAGCCCCCTAGGAAGGGGTACAGGGGATTCACCCCTCCACTTT. The encoded protein is CASSPLGRGTGDSPLHF.

The chain links TRBV27 to TRBJ2-2, with D possibly being TRBD1 (6 bases). The V and J ends lost 6 bases and 4 bases respectively, with 15 bases between them. The germline V gene has CDR1 MNHEY and CDR2 SMNVEV (reference sequence). This CDR3 contains 15 residues. DNA for the CDR3: TGTGCCAGCAGACTAACCCGGACAGTCACCGGGGAGCTGTTTTTT. Protein sequence: CASRLTRTVTGELFF.

The chain's CDR3 is CASSIAWNTEAFF. The CDR3 DNA reads TGTGCCAGCAGTATTGCATGGAACACTGAAGCTTTCTTT. This sequence joins TRBV2 and TRBJ1-1; D ambiguous. The CDR3 covers 13 residues. V was pared by 5 bases and J by 1 base, with 8 bases between. Per the germline V gene, CDR1 is SNHLY and CDR2 is FYNNEI.